These 30 T cell receptor beta chains were all obtained from the same sample, sequenced in a study of T cells in Graves' hyperthyroidism and ophthalmopathy. Amplification yielded TCR beta CDR3 regions, with RNA transcripts as the source. With the HTBI primer set, the TCR CDR3 went through a first round of RT-PCR. A single record per CDR3 protein comes from TCRdb applying MiXCR to the multiplex PCR reads. Of about 400,000 distinct CDR3 sequences in the sample, more than 12% are singletons; the top ten hold around 30%. Sequenced material: blood. The receptor source for this set is a man aged 45-65 years with Graves' ophthalmopathy.

This clonotype was recorded at least ten times. The chain combines TRBV20-1 with TRBJ2-3; possibly TRBD2 for D (6 bases). V shed 3 bases and J shed 0 bases, with 16 bases lying between them. Looked up from germline, CDR1 is DFQATT and CDR2 is SNEGSKA (reference sequence). The CDR3 runs 16 residues. The CDR3 bases are TGCAGTGCTAGCGGGTTCTCCAGCGGGAGCACAGATACGCAGTATTTT. Translation: CSASGFSSGSTDTQYF.

There are many counts of this clonotype. The chain recombines TRBV7-2 with TRBJ2-1; possibly TRBD1 or TRBD2 for D (5 bases each). Trimming shortened V by 4 bases and J by 11 bases, and 18 bases separated the two germline ends. The CDR3 extends over 14 amino acids. From germline, CDR1 is SGHTA and CDR2 FQGNSA. CDR3 sequence reads: CASSSGDALQKQFF. The DNA of the CDR3 is TGTGCCAGCAGCTCCGGGGACGCCCTCCAAAAGCAGTTCTTC.

This clonotype was detected only a few times. The chain links TRBV7-8 to TRBJ2-5; D is possibly TRBD2 (6 bases). Trimming pared 1 base from V and 4 bases from J, leaving 10 bases between. Germline values: CDR1 SGHVS, CDR2 FQNEAQ. This CDR3 has 14 residues. The DNA of the CDR3 is TGTGCCAGCAGCTTAGTGGCGGGGTCAGAGACCCAGTACTTC. Its translation is CASSLVAGSETQYF.

The chain uses TRBV6-1 and TRBJ1-1; 9 bases fit TRBD1. Germline lookup yields CDR1 MNHNS and CDR2 SASEGT. This CDR3 region has 15 residues. V lost 5 bases, J lost 1 base, and 5 bases stayed unmatched. The CDR3 is CASSPGTGWNTEAFF. In DNA form, the CDR3 reads TGTGCCAGCAGTCCTGGGACAGGGTGGAACACTGAAGCTTTCTTT.

This rearrangement joins TRBV18 to TRBJ2-7; the match to TRBD1 covers 10 bases. After removal of 3 bases from V and 6 bases from J, the junction contained 5 bases not matched to a gene. The CDR3 has 14 amino acids. Germline values: CDR1 KGHSH, CDR2 LQKENI. The CDR3 region has the DNA TGTGCCAGCTCACCCCGGGACAGGGGCGGCGAGCAGTACTTC. Translated, it gives CASSPRDRGGEQYF.

This clonotype was detected ten times or more. This chain links TRBV28 with TRBJ2-7, with TRBD1 as a possible D gene (6 bases). Germline V gene data show CDR1 as MDHEN and CDR2 as SYDVKM. The CDR3 runs to 17 residues. V lost 6 bases, J lost 0 bases, and 21 bases lay in between. DNA of the CDR3: TGTGCCAGCAGCACCTGGGATCAGGGGCGAAGCTCCTACGAGCAGTACTTC. This encodes CASSTWDQGRSSYEQYF. The whole variable domain, filled in from reference TRBV28 and TRBJ2-7, reads DVKVTQSSRYLVKRTGEKVFLECVQDMDHENMFWYRQDPGLGLRLIYFSYDVKMKEKGDIPEGYSVSREKKERFSLILESASTNQTSMYLCASSTWDQGRSSYEQYFGPGTRLTVT.

As to this clonotype: This may be a read error, as it is one base from a much larger clone. The rearrangement links TRBV3-1 to TRBJ2-7; unclear D gene. The V end lost 3 bases, the J end lost 0 bases, and 18 bases lay between the germline ends. The CDR3 totals 17 residues. Germline loops: CDR1 LGHDT, CDR2 YNNKEL (reference sequence). The CDR3 sequence: CASSQVQKGLISYEQYF. The CDR3 bases are TGTGCCAGCAGCCAGGTTCAGAAAGGGCTCATCTCCTACGAGCAGTACTTC.

This clonotype was detected only a few times. This chain's CDR3 is CASSPQRGVVNTEAFF. The CDR3 nucleotides are TGTGCCAGCAGCCCACAAAGGGGGGTGGTGAACACTGAAGCTTTCTTT. The rearrangement joins TRBV7-6 to TRBJ1-1; D may be TRBD1 (6 bases). The CDR3 has 16 residues. Germline lookup yields CDR1 SGHVS and CDR2 FNYEAQ. V dropped 5 bases and J dropped 0 bases, with 16 bases sitting between them.

The sample holds a few counts of this clonotype. The gene calls are TRBV20-1 and TRBJ1-4, with D unresolved. Germline CDR1 reads DFQATT; CDR2 reads SNEGSKA (reference sequence). The CDR3 has 11 amino acids. The ends were cut back, 8 bases at V and 7 bases at J, with 11 bases in the middle. The CDR3 loop reads CSLPSGEKLFF. The CDR3 DNA is TGCAGTCTTCCCTCGGGTGAAAAACTGTTTTTT.

This clonotype was detected a few times. The chain couples TRBV28 to TRBJ2-1; 9 bases are shared with TRBD2. Losses at the gene ends were 5 bases for V and 5 bases for J; bases not matched to a gene: 7. Germline CDR1 is MDHEN and CDR2 is SYDVKM. This CDR3 contains 15 residues. CDR3 in amino acids: CASSVTGLANNEQFF. DNA for the CDR3: TGTGCCAGCAGTGTCACGGGACTAGCAAACAATGAGCAGTTCTTC.

This clonotype came up a few times. The J gene is TRBJ2-3, the V gene TRBV2, with D perhaps matching TRBD1 or TRBD2 (5 bases each). Between the trimmed V and J ends, which lost 8 bases and 3 bases, there was a span of 12 bases. From germline, CDR1 is SNHLY and CDR2 FYNNEI. CDR3 length equals 13 residues. The CDR3 spells CASWNGATDTQYF. The CDR3 nucleotides are TGTGCCAGCTGGAACGGGGCAACAGATACGCAGTATTTT.

This clonotype was recorded at least ten times. J is TRBJ2-7 and V is TRBV20-1; 9 positions agree with TRBD2. J lost 3 bases, V lost 0 bases, and 6 bases had no gene match. The CDR3 is 15 residues long. Germline loops: CDR1 DFQATT, CDR2 SNEGSKA (reference sequence). This CDR3 reads CSARDVQRGVYEQYF. CDR3 DNA sequence: TGCAGTGCTAGAGATGTGCAGCGGGGGGTCTACGAGCAGTACTTC.

The sample holds many counts of this clonotype. The chain recombines TRBV20-1 with TRBJ2-7; tentatively, D is TRBD1 (6 bases). Germline-derived CDR1 and CDR2 are DFQATT and SNEGSKA (reference sequence). The ends were cut back, 2 bases at V and 6 bases at J, with 17 bases in the middle. The CDR3 loop spans 14 amino acids. The CDR3 sequence: CSARNAGDNGEQYF. The CDR3 DNA reads TGCAGTGCTAGAAATGCAGGGGACAACGGCGAGCAGTACTTC.

The chain uses TRBV14 and TRBJ2-2, with 7 bases aligning to TRBD1. With 5 bases clipped from V and 7 bases from J, the junction kept 7 bases outside the gene matches. Per the germline V gene, CDR1 is SGHDN and CDR2 is FVKESK. CDR3 size: 14 residues. CDR3 in amino acids: CASSKQGLVGELFF. CDR3 nucleotides: TGTGCCAGCAGCAAACAGGGGTTGGTCGGGGAGCTGTTTTTT.

V usage is TRBV20-1 and J usage is TRBJ2-7, with a possible D match to TRBD2 (5 bases). The germline V gene has CDR1 DFQATT and CDR2 SNEGSKA (reference sequence). The CDR3 has 13 amino acids. Trimming cost V 8 bases and J 3 bases, with 17 bases left between them. The CDR3 bases are TGCAGTACTCGTTGGACTGAAAACTACGAGCAGTACTTC. Protein sequence: CSTRWTENYEQYF.

This sequence joins TRBV7-3 and TRBJ2-7; 7 bases map to TRBD1. The V segment lost 6 bases and the J segment 6 bases; nucleotides outside the gene matches: 11. The CDR3 runs 14 residues. The germline V gene encodes CDR1 SGHTA and CDR2 FQGTGA. The CDR3 DNA reads as TGTGCCAGCAGGGGGACAGTGTCGTGGTCCGAGCAGTACTTC. It specifies CASRGTVSWSEQYF.

V is TRBV9 and J is TRBJ2-1, with TRBD2 identical over 8 bases. V gave up 4 bases and J gave up 4 bases; unmatched junction bases: 7. CDR3 size: 15 residues. CDR1 is SGDLS, CDR2 YYNGEE, per germline. In DNA, the CDR3 is TGTGCCAGCAGCCATAGCGGGGAGGGTTACAATGAGCAGTTCTTC. Protein sequence: CASSHSGEGYNEQFF.

The chain is built from TRBV5-6 and TRBJ2-4; D gene uncertain. The CDR3 sequence is 11 residues long. V lost 8 bases to trimming and J lost 9 bases, with 12 bases between them. Per the germline V gene, CDR1 is SGHDT and CDR2 is YYEEEE. CDR3 residues: CARPASTIQYF. The CDR3, as DNA: TGTGCCAGACCGGCCTCGACCATTCAGTACTTC.

The chain links TRBV6-1 to TRBJ2-4; 12 bases line up with TRBD2. Germline trimming cut 3 bases from V and 6 bases from J; bases unmatched to any gene: 3. This CDR3 comprises 15 residues. Per germline, CDR1 MNHNS and CDR2 SASEGT. CDR3: CASSDQGLAGNIQYF. The CDR3 coding sequence is TGTGCCAGCAGTGATCAGGGACTAGCGGGAAACATTCAGTACTTC.

The CDR3 DNA follows: TGTGCCAGCAGACGACTAGGGGTCATGAACACTGAAGCTTTCTTT. Translated, it gives CASRRLGVMNTEAFF. V and J are TRBV6-1 and TRBJ1-1; tentatively, D is TRBD1 (5 bases). CDR3 size: 15 residues. Germline assignment: CDR1 MNHNS and CDR2 SASEGT. Trimming took 6 bases from V and 0 from J, leaving 14 bases between them.

This clonotype was observed at least ten times. The gene calls are TRBV6-1 and TRBJ2-1; D is perhaps TRBD2 (7 bases). Deletions cut 6 bases from V and 1 base from J, with 16 bases between. The CDR3 extends over 16 amino acids. Germline lookup yields CDR1 MNHNS and CDR2 SASEGT. In DNA form, the CDR3 reads TGTGCCAGCAGGGGGGGGGGCGGGATATCCTACAATGAGCAGTTCTTC. This translates into CASRGGGGISYNEQFF.

This clonotype was seen repeatedly, ten times or more. The chain combines TRBV12-3 or TRBV12-4 with TRBJ1-1, with D unclear. Trimming pared 7 bases from V and 4 bases from J, leaving 16 bases between. This CDR3 comprises 14 residues. CDR3 nucleotide sequence: TGTGCCAGCATAAGAGGGTACCCCGTCACTGAAGCTTTCTTT. Translated, it gives CASIRGYPVTEAFF.

J is TRBJ2-2 and V is TRBV4-1; a possible D gene is TRBD1 (5 bases). This CDR3 has 14 amino acids. CDR1 and CDR2 from the germline V gene are MGHRA and YSYEKL. V gave up 4 bases and J gave up 3 bases, with 9 bases separating them. The CDR3: CASSRVGDTGELFF. In nucleotides, the CDR3 is TGCGCCAGCAGCCGAGTAGGGGACACCGGGGAGCTGTTTTTT.

The chain has TRBV29-1 and TRBJ2-1; 9 nucleotides line up with TRBD1. The CDR3 spans 15 residues. Per the germline V gene, CDR1 is SQVTM and CDR2 is ANQGSEA. The V segment lost 7 bases and the J segment 7 bases; nucleotides outside the gene matches: 14. CDR3 DNA: TGCAGCGCACCCCGTCGTGGACAGGGGTTTAATGAGCAGTTCTTC. Amino acids: CSAPRRGQGFNEQFF.

The chain couples TRBV5-1 to TRBJ2-2, with TRBD2 matching 10 bases. CDR3 size: 15 residues. In germline, CDR1 is SGHRS, CDR2 YFSETQ. Trimming at V came to 2 bases and at J to 5 bases, leaving 3 bases not matched to a gene. Written as DNA, the CDR3 is TGCGCCAGCAGCTTACTAGCGGGACTTACCGGGGAGCTGTTTTTT. Its translation is CASSLLAGLTGELFF.

This clonotype showed up many times. The chain uses TRBV30 and TRBJ2-7; 11 bases fit TRBD2. Germline V gives CDR1 GTSNPN, CDR2 SVGIG (reference sequence). J gave up 7 bases and V 5 bases, and 7 bases lay outside the gene matches. The CDR3 is 13 residues long. CDR3: CAWELAGAWEQYF. The CDR3 DNA reads as TGTGCCTGGGAACTAGCGGGAGCTTGGGAGCAGTACTTC.

This clonotype was detected only a few times. The chain carries TRBV20-1 and TRBJ2-7; D call uncertain. CDR1 is DFQATT, CDR2 SNEGSKA, per germline (reference sequence). V was cut by 1 base and J by 3 bases, with 10 bases left in between. This CDR3 comprises 13 residues. CDR3 sequence: CSARGLDVYEQYF. For the CDR3, the DNA is TGCAGTGCTAGAGGGCTAGACGTCTACGAGCAGTACTTC.

This clonotype has at least ten counts. The rearrangement joins TRBV10-3 to TRBJ2-7; D is uncertain. Looked up from germline, CDR1 is ENHRY and CDR2 is SYGVKD. This CDR3 comprises 14 residues. The ends were cut back, 0 bases at V and 0 bases at J, with 6 bases in the middle. The CDR3 region has the DNA TGTGCCATCAGTGAGTCGTCCTCCTCCTACGAGCAGTACTTC. Translated, it gives CAISESSSSYEQYF.

This clonotype was observed many times. For the CDR3, the DNA is TGTGCCAGCGGGTGGGGCCCCGGGACAGGGACCTTCTACGAGCAGTACTTC. Encoded protein: CASGWGPGTGTFYEQYF. V gene TRBV3-1 combines with J gene TRBJ2-7, with 9 positions matching TRBD1. Germline V gives CDR1 LGHDT, CDR2 YNNKEL (reference sequence). V gave up 8 bases and J gave up 3 bases; unmatched junction bases: 17. The CDR3 loop spans 17 amino acids.

The chain carries TRBV5-6 and TRBJ2-7, with 11 bases identical to TRBD2. CDR3 length: 17 amino acids. The V and J ends lost 2 bases and 3 bases, in that order; junction bases with no gene match: 10. Germline V gives CDR1 SGHDT, CDR2 YYEEEE. CDR3 in DNA: TGTGCCAGCAGCTTAGGGGGGGGTAGCGGGAGGGTCTACGAGCAGTACTTC. As protein: CASSLGGGSGRVYEQYF.